A single sample is the source of the 20 T cell receptor beta chains below, sequenced in a study of cytomegalovirus exposure and HLA in healthy donors (dated by TCRdb to 2015 to 2018). The library was made by the immunoSEQ multiplex PCR assay. Imported from immuneACCESS, the table was reduced by TCRdb to in-frame sequences with V and J called. These copies leave out some clones; in studies compared against another copy, an unresolved V gene accounts for under half, and the cause of the remainder is not known. This sample comprises approximately 140,000 clones, roughly 86% of them detected only once. The top ten clones comprise 8.7% of the sample. Specimen: PBMCs. The receptors stem from a man aged 18 to 29 in good health and CMV-seropositive.

V usage is TRBV15 and J usage is TRBJ1-2; possible D gene TRBD1, 5 bases. Germline values: CDR1 LNHNV, CDR2 YYDKDF (reference sequence). The CDR3 consists of 16 residues. With 1 base removed from V and 5 bases from J, the gap between germline ends came to 17 bases. This chain's CDR3 is CATSRGVQGKLYGYTF. The CDR3 nucleotides read TGTGCCACCAGCAGAGGTGTCCAGGGAAAATTATATGGCTACACCTTC.

V and J are TRBV19 and TRBJ1-1; D is ambiguous. V was shortened by 4 bases and J by 5 bases, with 2 bases between the two germline ends. Per germline, CDR1 LNHDA and CDR2 SQIVND (reference sequence). The CDR3 is made up of 10 amino acids. This CDR3 is CASSTTEAFF. The CDR3 bases are TGTGCCAGTAGTACGACTGAAGCTTTCTTT.

The chain joins TRBV12-5 to TRBJ2-1; 7 positions match TRBD1. The J segment lost 6 bases and the V segment lost 0 bases, leaving 5 bases of the junction unmatched. The CDR3 covers 15 residues. Per germline, CDR1 LGHNT and CDR2 FRNRAP. CDR3 in amino acids: CASGLVQGYGNEQFF. CDR3 sequence (DNA): TGTGCTAGTGGTTTGGTACAGGGGTACGGCAATGAGCAGTTCTTC.

The chain uses TRBV6-5 and TRBJ2-5, with 8 bases lining up with TRBD1. In germline, CDR1 is MNHEY, CDR2 SVGAGI. The CDR3 has 16 residues. The J segment lost 5 bases and the V segment lost 2 bases, leaving 10 bases of the junction unmatched. The CDR3 sequence is CASSYGTGGSLETQYF. CDR3 nucleotides: TGTGCCAGCAGTTACGGCACAGGGGGAAGTTTGGAGACCCAGTACTTC.

This chain joins TRBV7-2 and TRBJ2-5; D gene unclear. Per germline, CDR1 SGHTA and CDR2 FQGNSA. Trimming removed 4 bases from V and 7 bases from J, with 10 bases in between. CDR3 length: 12 amino acids. The CDR3, as DNA: TGTGCCAGCAGCTCTGGTAGGAGGACCCAGTACTTC. Encoded protein: CASSSGRRTQYF.

V is TRBV6-5 and J is TRBJ2-1, with D possibly being TRBD1 (5 bases). Trimming pared 6 bases from V and 8 bases from J, leaving 20 bases between. CDR1 is MNHEY, CDR2 SVGAGI, per germline. This CDR3 has 15 residues. The CDR3 DNA reads TGTGCCAGCAGCTCGACCGGAACAGGTATCCATGAGCAGTTCTTC. Residues: CASSSTGTGIHEQFF.

The gene calls are TRBV14 and TRBJ2-2; 7 nucleotides line up with TRBD2. This CDR3 is 14 amino acids long. Trimming took 1 base from V and 7 from J; bases not matched to a gene: 3. CDR1 and CDR2 from the germline V gene are SGHDN and FVKESK. CDR3 sequence: CASSQVGLFGELFF. CDR3 DNA: TGTGCCAGCAGCCAAGTGGGACTATTCGGGGAGCTGTTTTTT.

The chain couples TRBV7-2 to TRBJ1-2; D is perhaps TRBD1 (5 bases). The V and J ends lost 1 base and 9 bases respectively, with 18 bases between them. Germline values: CDR1 SGHTA, CDR2 FQGNSA. CDR3 length: 15 amino acids. CDR3 DNA sequence: TGTGCCAGCAGCTTAGGGTTGGGGGGATTCAGCAGCTACACCTTC. It yields the protein CASSLGLGGFSSYTF.

The rearrangement links TRBV7-3 to TRBJ2-1; 12 nucleotides align to TRBD2. Germline V gene data show CDR1 as SGHTA and CDR2 as FQGTGA. The CDR3 spans 15 residues. The trim removed 2 bases at V and 5 bases at J, leaving 1 base unmatched. The CDR3 coding sequence is TGTGCCAGCAGCTTACTAGCGGGAGGGAACAATGAGCAGTTCTTC. Encoded protein: CASSLLAGGNNEQFF.

This clone is a singleton in its sample. The chain combines TRBV7-2 with TRBJ2-7; tentative D call: TRBD1 (5 bases). The germline gives CDR1 SGHTA, CDR2 FQGNSA. Trimming removed 1 base at V and 2 bases at J, with 9 bases between. The CDR3 length is 14 residues. Here the CDR3 DNA reads TGTGCCAGCAGCTTAGTTCTAGGGGCCTACGAGCAGTACTTC. Amino acids: CASSLVLGAYEQYF.

This clone was recorded only once. The genes are TRBV27 and TRBJ1-5, with TRBD1 matching over 9 bases. The CDR3 has 17 residues. Germline values: CDR1 MNHEY, CDR2 SMNVEV (reference sequence). V shed 1 base, J shed 3 bases, and the junction held 7 bases outside the gene matches. The CDR3 DNA reads TGTGCCAGCAGTTTATTTGCGACAGGGGGTTTCAATCAGCCCCAGCATTTT. Amino acid sequence: CASSLFATGGFNQPQHF.

The sample holds one count of this clone. Within the sample, other DNA sequences also encode this same CDR3. The CDR3 DNA follows: TGCGCCAGCAGCTTATCATCCTACAATGAGCAGTTCTTC. Translated, it gives CASSLSSYNEQFF. This chain links TRBV5-1 with TRBJ2-1; the D is unclear. The CDR3 is 13 residues long. Germline lookup yields CDR1 SGHRS and CDR2 YFSETQ. V was pared by 2 bases and J by 1 base, with 4 bases between.

J is TRBJ2-7 and V is TRBV13; D is undetermined. With 3 bases removed from V and 6 bases from J, the gap between germline ends came to 12 bases. Looked up from germline, CDR1 is PRHDT and CDR2 is FYEKMQ (reference sequence). The CDR3 length is 13 residues. The CDR3 DNA sequence: TGTGCCAGCAGCTTCCTCGACCGAGGCGAGCAGTACTTC. It specifies CASSFLDRGEQYF. The full variable domain, with the rest looked up from reference TRBV13 and TRBJ2-7, is AAGVIQSPRHLIKEKRETATLKCYPIPRHDTVYWYQQGPGQDPQFLISFYEKMQSDKGSIPDRFSAQQFSDYHSELNMSSLELGDSALYFCASSFLDRGEQYFGPGTRLTVT.

There are a few counts of this clone. The chain combines TRBV10-1 with TRBJ1-1; D possibly corresponds to TRBD1 (5 bases). CDR1 and CDR2 (germline): WNHNN, SYGVQD (reference sequence). The CDR3 has 13 amino acids. Between the trimmed V and J ends, which lost 8 bases and 2 bases, there was a span of 12 bases. In nucleotides, the CDR3 is TGCGCCAGCCAGGTCCAGGGAAACACTGAAGCTTTCTTT. Its translation: CASQVQGNTEAFF.

The CDR3 DNA follows: TGTGCCAGCAGCCAAGGTAGTGGGGCCGGCTACACCTTC. Its protein product is CASSQGSGAGYTF. The V and J genes are TRBV14 and TRBJ1-2, with a weak D call TRBD1 (5 bases). The length of the CDR3 is 13 residues. CDR1 is SGHDN and CDR2 is FVKESK in the germline V gene. Deletions cut 1 base from V and 8 bases from J, with 11 bases between.

The table lists this clone with a count of one. The chain links TRBV29-1 to TRBJ2-7; D possibly corresponds to TRBD2 (5 bases). Germline V gives CDR1 SQVTM, CDR2 ANQGSEA. Trimming left V 4 bases short and J 1 base short, with 14 bases between. The CDR3 contains 14 residues. CDR3 amino acids: CSVVSLAGSYEQYF. The DNA for the CDR3 is TGCAGCGTTGTTTCTCTAGCTGGATCCTACGAGCAGTACTTC.

The chain recombines TRBV5-3 with TRBJ2-6, with D maybe TRBD2 (6 bases). TRBV5-3 is an ORF, with its function uncertain. V dropped 7 bases and J dropped 0 bases, with 11 bases sitting between them. This CDR3 is built from 15 residues. CDR3 in amino acids: CARWAGSSGANVLTF. The CDR3 DNA sequence: TGTGCCAGATGGGCGGGGAGCTCTGGGGCCAACGTCCTGACTTTC.

CDR3 coding DNA: TGCAGCGTTGAGATCGGGGGAAATAGCAATCAGCCCCAGCATTTT. As protein: CSVEIGGNSNQPQHF. The chain has TRBV29-1 and TRBJ1-5, with D tentatively TRBD1 (5 bases). Germline assignment: CDR1 SQVTM and CDR2 ANQGSEA. The germline V and J ends were trimmed by 3 bases and 0 bases, with 12 bases remaining between them. The CDR3 is 15 residues long.

The V and J genes are TRBV19 and TRBJ1-5; 8 nucleotides match TRBD1. V dropped 10 bases and J dropped 5; count of bases not matched to a gene: 10. In germline, CDR1 is LNHDA, CDR2 SQIVND (reference sequence). The CDR3 is 14 amino acids. CDR3 sequence: CATQGQGPDQPQHF. CDR3 DNA sequence: TGTGCCACCCAAGGACAGGGCCCTGATCAGCCCCAGCATTTT.

As regards this clone: A junction end diverges from the germline sequence, so it may reflect a read error. This chain connects TRBV5-1 to TRBJ1-4, with a weak D call TRBD1 (5 bases). The CDR3 runs 13 residues. Per the germline V gene, CDR1 is SGHRS and CDR2 is YFSETQ. The CDR3 DNA is TGCGCCAGCAGCTCGGACCCTACCGCGGGGGAGATTTTT. Amino acid sequence: CASSSDPTAGEIF.